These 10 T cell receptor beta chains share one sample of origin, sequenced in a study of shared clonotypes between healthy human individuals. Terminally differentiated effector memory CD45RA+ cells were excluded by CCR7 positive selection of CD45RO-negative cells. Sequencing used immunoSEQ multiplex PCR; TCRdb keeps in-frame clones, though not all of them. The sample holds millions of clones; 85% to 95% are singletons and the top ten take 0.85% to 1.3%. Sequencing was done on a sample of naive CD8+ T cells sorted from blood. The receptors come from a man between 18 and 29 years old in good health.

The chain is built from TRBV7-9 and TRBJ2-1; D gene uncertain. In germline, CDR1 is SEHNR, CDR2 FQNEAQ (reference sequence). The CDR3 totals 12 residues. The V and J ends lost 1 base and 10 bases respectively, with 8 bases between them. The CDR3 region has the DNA TGTGCCAGCAGCTTAGGGACGGAGGAGCAGTTCTTC. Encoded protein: CASSLGTEEQFF.

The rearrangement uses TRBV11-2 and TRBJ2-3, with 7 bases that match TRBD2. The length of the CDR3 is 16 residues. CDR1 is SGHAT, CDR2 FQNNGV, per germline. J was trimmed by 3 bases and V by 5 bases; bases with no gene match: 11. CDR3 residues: CASSPHGGSETDTQYF. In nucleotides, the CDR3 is TGTGCCAGCAGCCCCCACGGCGGGAGTGAGACAGATACGCAGTATTTT.

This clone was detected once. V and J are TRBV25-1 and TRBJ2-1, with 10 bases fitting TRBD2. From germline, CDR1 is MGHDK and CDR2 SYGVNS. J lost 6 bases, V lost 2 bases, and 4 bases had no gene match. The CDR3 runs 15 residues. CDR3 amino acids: CASSEGTSVGNEQFF. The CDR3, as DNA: TGTGCCAGCAGTGAAGGGACTAGCGTAGGCAATGAGCAGTTCTTC.

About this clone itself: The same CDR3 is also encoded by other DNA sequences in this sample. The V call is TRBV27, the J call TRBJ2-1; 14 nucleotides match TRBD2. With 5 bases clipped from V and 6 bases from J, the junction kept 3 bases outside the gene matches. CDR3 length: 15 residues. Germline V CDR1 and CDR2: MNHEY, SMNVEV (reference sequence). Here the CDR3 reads CASSQGLAGVNEQFF. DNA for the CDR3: TGTGCCAGCAGTCAGGGACTAGCGGGGGTCAATGAGCAGTTCTTC.

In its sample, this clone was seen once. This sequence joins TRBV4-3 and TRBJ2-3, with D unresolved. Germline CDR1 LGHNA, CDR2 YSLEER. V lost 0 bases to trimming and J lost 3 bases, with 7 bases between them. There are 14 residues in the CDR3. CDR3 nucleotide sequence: TGCGCCAGCAGCCAAGACACCCAGACAGATACGCAGTATTTT. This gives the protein CASSQDTQTDTQYF.

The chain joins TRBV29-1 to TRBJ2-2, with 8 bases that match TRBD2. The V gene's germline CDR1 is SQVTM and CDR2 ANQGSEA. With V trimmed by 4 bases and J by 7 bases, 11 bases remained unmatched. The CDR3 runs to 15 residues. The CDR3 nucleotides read TGCAGCGTTGGAGCCCGGACTAGCTCCTTCGGGGAGCTGTTTTTT. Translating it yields CSVGARTSSFGELFF.

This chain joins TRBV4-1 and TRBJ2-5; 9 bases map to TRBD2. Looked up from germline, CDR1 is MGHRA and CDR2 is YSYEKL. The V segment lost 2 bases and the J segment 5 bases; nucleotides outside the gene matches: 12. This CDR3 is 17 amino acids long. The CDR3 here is CASSQILAGVRGETQYF. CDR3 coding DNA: TGCGCCAGCAGCCAAATTTTAGCGGGAGTTCGGGGTGAGACCCAGTACTTC.

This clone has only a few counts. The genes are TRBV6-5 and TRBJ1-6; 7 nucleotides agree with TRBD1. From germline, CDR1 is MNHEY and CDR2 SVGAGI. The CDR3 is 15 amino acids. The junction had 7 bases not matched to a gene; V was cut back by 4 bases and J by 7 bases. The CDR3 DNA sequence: TGTGCCAGCAGTTCCCCGACAGGGACGAATTCACCCCTCCACTTT. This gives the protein CASSSPTGTNSPLHF.

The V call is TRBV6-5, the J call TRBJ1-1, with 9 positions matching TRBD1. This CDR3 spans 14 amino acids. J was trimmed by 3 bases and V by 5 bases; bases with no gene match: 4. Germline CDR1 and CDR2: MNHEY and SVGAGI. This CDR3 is CASSDRGTDTEAFF. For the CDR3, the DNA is TGTGCCAGCAGTGACAGGGGGACGGACACTGAAGCTTTCTTT.

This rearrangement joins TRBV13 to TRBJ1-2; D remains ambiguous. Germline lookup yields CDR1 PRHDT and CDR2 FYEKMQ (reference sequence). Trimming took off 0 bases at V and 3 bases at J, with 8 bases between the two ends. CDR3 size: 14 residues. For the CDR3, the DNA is TGTGCCAGCAGCTTAGGGCCCATGGACTATGGCTACACCTTC. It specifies CASSLGPMDYGYTF. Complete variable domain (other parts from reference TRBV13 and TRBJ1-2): AAGVIQSPRHLIKEKRETATLKCYPIPRHDTVYWYQQGPGQDPQFLISFYEKMQSDKGSIPDRFSAQQFSDYHSELNMSSLELGDSALYFCASSLGPMDYGYTFGSGTRLTVV.